This note documents a single T cell receptor beta chain sequence. The repertoire was sequenced with immunoSEQ multiplex PCR; TCRdb's copy has only in-frame clones and lacks some. The sample holds about 260,000 clones, about 89% seen once. This specimen comes from a study of blood T cell repertoires in COVID-19. The wider study: From T cells, B-cell-depleted T cells, or PBMCs came the material, which was cDNA or gDNA.

V gave up 2 bases and J gave up 1 base; unmatched junction bases: 4. From germline, CDR1 is SGDLS and CDR2 YYNGEE. CDR3 length: 15 residues. Sequenced material: peripheral blood. V is TRBV9 and J is TRBJ1-1; 8 bases are shared with TRBD1. This TCR was sampled from a woman between 45 and 65 years old with acute or convalescent COVID-19. CDR3 in amino acids: CASSVFTGGNTEAFF. In DNA, the CDR3 is TGTGCCAGCAGCGTCTTTACAGGGGGGAACACTGAAGCTTTCTTT.